The sequence of this T cell receptor beta chain was determined in a study of OX40 agonist ivuxolimab in advanced cancers. Study as a whole: Six ivuxolimab dose levels, 0.01 to 10 mg/kg, were given intravenously every 2 weeks. Regarding the study as a whole: More expanded clones were seen, on average, in CD8+ T cells than in CD4+.

As concerns this clone: Its antigen is currently unknown.

Profiling relied on immunoSEQ multiplex PCR, and the TCRdb table lists in-frame clones only, not all of them. Of about 46,000 clones listed, 85% to 90% were seen once; the top ten hold approximately 11%. The germline V gene encodes CDR1 PRHDT and CDR2 FYEKMQ (reference sequence). V was pared by 3 bases and J by 5 bases, with 13 bases between. The CDR3 loop spans 14 amino acids. This TCR was recovered from an adult with an advanced solid tumor such as melanoma, head and neck, liver or kidney cancer. The chain links TRBV13 to TRBJ1-2; D gene unclear. The sequencing used CD4+ or CD8+ T cells sorted from blood, collected in a trial of the OX40 agonist ivuxolimab. The CDR3 DNA is TGTGCCAGCAGCTTGAACAGTCGGATTTATGGCTACACCTTC. This translates into CASSLNSRIYGYTF.